The 18 T cell receptor beta chains in this list originate from one sample, sequenced in a study of cytomegalovirus exposure and HLA in healthy donors. The PCR ran on 60 Vbeta and 13 Jbeta primers. Some clones are missing from TCRdb's copy, which holds only in-frame ones; the method was immunoSEQ multiplex PCR. The sample lists over 150,000 clones, about four fifths occurring once. The specimen sequenced was PBMCs. Receptor source: a man in his thirties or forties in good health and CMV-seronegative.

In this sample, this clone turned up a few times. V is TRBV7-9 and J is TRBJ2-7, with TRBD1 matching over 8 bases. CDR1 is SEHNR, CDR2 FQNEAQ, per germline (reference sequence). This CDR3 is built from 14 residues. V dropped 2 bases and J dropped 5; count of bases not matched to a gene: 5. CDR3 protein: CASSLRTGHDEQYF. CDR3 coding DNA: TGTGCCAGCAGCTTACGGACAGGGCATGACGAGCAGTACTTC.

The V call is TRBV9, the J call TRBJ2-3, with a possible D match to TRBD2 (5 bases). This CDR3 comprises 14 residues. Germline V gene lookup returns CDR1 SGDLS and CDR2 YYNGEE. With 2 bases removed from V and 3 bases from J, the gap between germline ends came to 10 bases. The CDR3 is CASSVQRRTDTQYF. The CDR3 DNA reads TGTGCCAGCAGCGTCCAGAGGAGGACAGATACGCAGTATTTT.

The DNA for the CDR3 is TGTGCCTGGAGTGTAGTTATGGGCCTGGCCAAAAACATTCAGTACTTC. Translated: CAWSVVMGLAKNIQYF. The gene calls are TRBV30 and TRBJ2-4; D is unresolved. The ends were cut back, 0 bases at V and 1 base at J, with 13 bases in the middle. The CDR3 contains 16 residues. The V gene's germline CDR1 is GTSNPN and CDR2 SVGIG (reference sequence). The variable domain in full, with the rest retrieved from reference TRBV30 and TRBJ2-4, is SQTIHQWPATLVQPVGSPLSLECTVEGTSNPNLYWYRQAAGRGLQLLFYSVGIGQISSEVPQNLSASRPQDRQFILSSKKLLLSDSGFYLCAWSVVMGLAKNIQYFGAGTRLSVL.

This clone appeared once. Its ends do not fully match the called genes, so a read error is possible. The genes are TRBV7-9 and TRBJ1-4; 9 bases agree with TRBD1. The CDR3 spans 11 residues. Germline V lookup: CDR1 SEHNR, CDR2 FQNEAQ (reference sequence). CDR3 sequence (DNA): TGTTCCAGCAGCTTTGGACAGGGGCTGTTTTTT. Translated, it gives CSSSFGQGLFF.

The chain combines TRBV28 with TRBJ1-5; perhaps TRBD1 as D (5 bases). This CDR3 contains 14 residues. The V and J ends lost 6 bases and 0 bases respectively, with 9 bases between them. Germline lookup yields CDR1 MDHEN and CDR2 SYDVKM. In DNA form, the CDR3 reads TGTGCCAGCAGATGGGGGGATAGCAATCAGCCCCAGCATTTT. It encodes CASRWGDSNQPQHF.

This chain links TRBV28 with TRBJ2-5, with 10 bases matching TRBD1. The tail of the sequence fits TRBJ2-7 better, so the J call may be wrong. The CDR3 is 14 residues long. CDR1 is MDHEN and CDR2 is SYDVKM in the germline V gene. As DNA, the CDR3 is TGTGCCAGCATTACGACAGGGGGCCTAGCCGAGCAGTACTTC. Its translation: CASITTGGLAEQYF.

The chain recombines TRBV11-2 with TRBJ1-2; 12 bases agree with TRBD1. Trimming took 1 base from V and 4 from J; bases not matched to a gene: 10. CDR1 is SGHAT and CDR2 is FQNNGV in the germline V gene. The CDR3 is 18 amino acids. DNA for the CDR3: TGTGCCAGCAGCTTAGGTATAATTGCGGGACAGGGGGCCTATGGCTACACCTTC. The encoded protein is CASSLGIIAGQGAYGYTF.

The rearrangement uses TRBV30 and TRBJ1-5; 8 nucleotides match TRBD1. Unmatched junction bases numbered 8, after V lost 0 bases and J lost 4 bases. The CDR3 sequence is 16 residues long. Germline lookup yields CDR1 GTSNPN and CDR2 SVGIG (reference sequence). The chain's CDR3 is CAWSVPRDRKNQPQHF. In DNA, the CDR3 is TGTGCCTGGAGTGTACCCCGGGACAGGAAAAATCAGCCCCAGCATTTT.

The rearrangement uses TRBV7-2 and TRBJ1-2, with TRBD1 identical over 7 bases. This CDR3 spans 15 amino acids. J gave up 0 bases and V 3 bases, and 4 bases lay outside the gene matches. The germline V gene has CDR1 SGHTA and CDR2 FQGNSA. CDR3 protein: CASSFRQGANYGYTF. CDR3 nucleotides: TGTGCCAGCAGCTTCAGACAGGGAGCTAACTATGGCTACACCTTC.

The gene calls are TRBV9 and TRBJ1-6; the D gene is possibly TRBD1 (5 bases). This CDR3 has 12 amino acids. Germline CDR1 is SGDLS and CDR2 is YYNGEE. Trimming removed 4 bases at V and 8 bases at J, with 7 bases between. The CDR3 DNA reads TGTGCCAGCAGCCAGGGATATTCACCCCTCCACTTT. Translation: CASSQGYSPLHF.

The chain joins TRBV28 to TRBJ2-5; 9 bases fit TRBD2. The V and J ends lost 6 bases and 3 bases, in that order; junction bases with no gene match: 17. The CDR3 is 18 amino acids. Germline V gene lookup returns CDR1 MDHEN and CDR2 SYDVKM. As DNA, the CDR3 is TGTGCCAGCAGCCTCCTCGAGCGGGAGGCCCCGATGGAAGAGACCCAGTACTTC. The encoded protein is CASSLLEREAPMEETQYF.

This chain joins TRBV28 and TRBJ1-1; the match to TRBD1 covers 7 bases. Trimming removed 6 bases from V and 3 bases from J; junction bases left unmatched: 13. Germline CDR1 reads MDHEN; CDR2 reads SYDVKM. The CDR3 has 16 amino acids. CDR3 sequence reads: CASSPRWIDRDTEAFF. In nucleotides, the CDR3 is TGTGCCAGCAGCCCCCGGTGGATCGACAGGGACACTGAAGCTTTCTTT.

This sequence joins TRBV5-4 and TRBJ2-2; tentative D call: TRBD2 (5 bases). The germline V gene encodes CDR1 SGHNT and CDR2 YYREEE (reference sequence). The CDR3 extends over 14 amino acids. With 4 bases removed from V and 5 bases from J, the gap between germline ends came to 12 bases. The CDR3 DNA reads as TGTGCCAGCAGCGCCCCGGACTTGACCGGGGAGCTGTTTTTT. Translated: CASSAPDLTGELFF.

This clone was detected a few times. The V gene is TRBV2, the J gene TRBJ2-3; 7 nucleotides line up with TRBD2. The trim removed 8 bases at V and 5 bases at J, leaving 13 bases unmatched. Germline CDR1 is SNHLY and CDR2 is FYNNEI. The CDR3 runs to 15 residues. The DNA of the CDR3 is TGTGCCAGCGAGTGGGGGACTATCACCGGAGATACGCAGTATTTT. The encoded protein is CASEWGTITGDTQYF.

This rearrangement joins TRBV28 to TRBJ1-1, with 7 positions matching TRBD1. Germline loops: CDR1 MDHEN, CDR2 SYDVKM. V gave up 5 bases and J gave up 5 bases; unmatched junction bases: 8. This CDR3 region has 14 residues. The CDR3 reads CASSLGGAMTEAFF. In DNA, the CDR3 is TGTGCCAGCAGTCTAGGGGGCGCGATGACTGAAGCTTTCTTT.

The chain combines TRBV27 with TRBJ1-2, with D possibly matching TRBD1 (5 bases). V dropped 6 bases and J dropped 8 bases, with 13 bases sitting between them. The germline V gene has CDR1 MNHEY and CDR2 SMNVEV (reference sequence). The CDR3 is 12 amino acids. CDR3 bases: TGTGCCAGCAGCCCCGGGGGGGGAGGCTACACCTTC. Amino acid sequence: CASSPGGGGYTF.

This chain joins TRBV28 and TRBJ2-1; the match to TRBD2 covers 9 bases. Germline trimming cut 10 bases from V and 5 bases from J; bases unmatched to any gene: 9. Germline V CDR1 and CDR2: MDHEN, SYDVKM. This CDR3 contains 14 residues. The CDR3 DNA sequence: TGTGCCATATGCCTAGCGGGGTCAAACAATGAGCAGTTCTTC. Translating gives CAICLAGSNNEQFF.

This sequence joins TRBV15 and TRBJ2-2; D may be TRBD2 (5 bases). Trimming took 3 bases from V and 5 from J, leaving 16 bases between them. Per the germline V gene, CDR1 is LNHNV and CDR2 is YYDKDF (reference sequence). The CDR3 totals 16 residues. This CDR3 reads CATSRAVGVTTGELFF. Written as DNA, the CDR3 is TGTGCCACCAGCAGGGCAGTGGGAGTCACGACCGGGGAGCTGTTTTTT.